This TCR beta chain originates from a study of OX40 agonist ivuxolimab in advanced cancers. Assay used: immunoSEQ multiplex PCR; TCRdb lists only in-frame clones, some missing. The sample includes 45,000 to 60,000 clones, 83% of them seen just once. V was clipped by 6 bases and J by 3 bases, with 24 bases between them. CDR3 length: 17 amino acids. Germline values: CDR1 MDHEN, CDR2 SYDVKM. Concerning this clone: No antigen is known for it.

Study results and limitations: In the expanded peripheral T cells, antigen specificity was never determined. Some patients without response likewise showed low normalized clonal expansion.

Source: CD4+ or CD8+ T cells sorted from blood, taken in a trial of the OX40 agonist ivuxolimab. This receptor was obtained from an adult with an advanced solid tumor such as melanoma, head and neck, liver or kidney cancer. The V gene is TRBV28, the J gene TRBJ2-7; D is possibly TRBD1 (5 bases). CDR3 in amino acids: CASSLPGAPRLYYEQYF. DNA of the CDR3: TGTGCCAGCAGCCTACCTGGGGCGCCTCGGCTCTACTACGAGCAGTACTTC.